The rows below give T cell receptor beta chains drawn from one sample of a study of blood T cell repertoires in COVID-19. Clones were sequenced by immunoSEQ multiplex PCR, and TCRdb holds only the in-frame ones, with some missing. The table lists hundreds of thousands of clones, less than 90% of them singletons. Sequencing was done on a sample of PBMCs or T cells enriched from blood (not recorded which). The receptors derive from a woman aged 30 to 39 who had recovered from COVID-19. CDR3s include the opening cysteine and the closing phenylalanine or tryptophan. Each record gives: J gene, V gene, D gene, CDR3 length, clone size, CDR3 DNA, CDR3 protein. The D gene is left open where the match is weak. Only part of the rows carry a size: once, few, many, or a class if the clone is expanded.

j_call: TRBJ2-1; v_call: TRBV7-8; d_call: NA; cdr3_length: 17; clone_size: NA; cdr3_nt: TGTGCCAGCAGCCTCCCCTCGGGGAGCCACGGGGGCAATGAGCAGTTCTTC; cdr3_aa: CASSLPSGSHGGNEQFF
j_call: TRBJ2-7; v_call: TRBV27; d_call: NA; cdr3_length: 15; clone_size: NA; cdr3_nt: TGTGCCAGCAGCTCGGGAGAACGGGGTTCCTACGAGCAGTACTTC; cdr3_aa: CASSSGERGSYEQYF
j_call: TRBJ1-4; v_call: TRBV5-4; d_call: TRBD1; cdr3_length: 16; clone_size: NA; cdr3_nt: TGTGCCAGCAGCCCCGCGGACGAGACAGGGGGCGAAAAACTGTTTTTT; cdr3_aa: CASSPADETGGEKLFF
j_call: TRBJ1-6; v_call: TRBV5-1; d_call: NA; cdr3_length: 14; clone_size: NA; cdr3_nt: TGCGCCAGCAGCTTTCTAGGGGATAATTCACCCCTCCACTTT; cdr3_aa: CASSFLGDNSPLHF
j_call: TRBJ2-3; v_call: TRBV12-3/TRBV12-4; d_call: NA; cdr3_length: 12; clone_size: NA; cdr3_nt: TGTGCCAGCAGTCAGGGATCCGATACGCAGTATTTT; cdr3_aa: CASSQGSDTQYF
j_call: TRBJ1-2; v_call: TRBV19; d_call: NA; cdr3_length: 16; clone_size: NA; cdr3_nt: TGTGCCAGTAGTATAGATCGCGGGGTTGAAAACTATGGCTACACCTTC; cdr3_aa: CASSIDRGVENYGYTF
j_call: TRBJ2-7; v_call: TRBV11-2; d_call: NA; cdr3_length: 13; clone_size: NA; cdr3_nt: TGTGCCAGCAGCTTAGCCGGGTCCTACGAGCAGTACTTC; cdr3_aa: CASSLAGSYEQYF
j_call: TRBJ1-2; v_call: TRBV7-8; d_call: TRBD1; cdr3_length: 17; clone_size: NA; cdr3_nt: TGTGCCAGCAGCGGATCTGGCGCCGGGACAGGGATCTATGGCTACACCTTC; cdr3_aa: CASSGSGAGTGIYGYTF
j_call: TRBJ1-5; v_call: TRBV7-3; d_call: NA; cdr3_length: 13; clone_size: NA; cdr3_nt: TGTGCCAGCAGCTTGACACAGGATCAGCCCCAGCATTTT; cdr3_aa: CASSLTQDQPQHF
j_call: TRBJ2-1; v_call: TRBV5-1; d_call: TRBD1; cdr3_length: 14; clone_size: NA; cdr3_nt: TGCGCCAGCAGCGAACGACAGGGTAGGGATGAGCAGTTCTTC; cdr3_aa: CASSERQGRDEQFF
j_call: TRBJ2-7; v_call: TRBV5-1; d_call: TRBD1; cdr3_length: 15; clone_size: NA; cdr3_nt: TGCGCCAGCAGGCAAAACAGGGGGACCTCCTACGAGCAGTACTTC; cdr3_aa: CASRQNRGTSYEQYF
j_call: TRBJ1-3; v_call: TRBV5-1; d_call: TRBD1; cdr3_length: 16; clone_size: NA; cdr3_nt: TGCGCCAGCAGCTTGCGTCAGGGGGCAACGGGAAACACCATATATTTT; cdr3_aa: CASSLRQGATGNTIYF
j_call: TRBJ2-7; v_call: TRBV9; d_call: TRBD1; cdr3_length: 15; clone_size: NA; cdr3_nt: TGTGCCAGCAGCGTAGCAGGGACAGGGATCAACGAGCAGTACTTC; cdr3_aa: CASSVAGTGINEQYF
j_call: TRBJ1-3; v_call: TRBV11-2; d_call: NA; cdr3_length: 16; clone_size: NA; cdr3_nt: TGTGCCAGCAGCTTCCCGTCGGGGGGCTCTGGAAACACCATATATTTT; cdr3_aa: CASSFPSGGSGNTIYF
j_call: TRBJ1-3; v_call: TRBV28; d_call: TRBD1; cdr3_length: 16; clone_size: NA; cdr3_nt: TGTGCCACGACGGGACAGGCGGAAGCCTCTGGAAACACCATATATTTT; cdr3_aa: CATTGQAEASGNTIYF
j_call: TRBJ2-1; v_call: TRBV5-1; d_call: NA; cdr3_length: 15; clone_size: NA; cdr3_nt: TGCGCCAGCAGCACATCCCTAGGCTCCTACAATGAGCAGTTCTTC; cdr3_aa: CASSTSLGSYNEQFF
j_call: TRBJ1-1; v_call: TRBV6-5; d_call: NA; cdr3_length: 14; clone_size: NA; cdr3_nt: TGTGCCAGCACGTTAACCGGGGTTGGGACTGAAGCTTTCTTT; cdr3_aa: CASTLTGVGTEAFF
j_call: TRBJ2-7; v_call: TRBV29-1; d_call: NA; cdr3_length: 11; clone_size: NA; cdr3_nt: TGCAGCGTTGAAACCCAGGACGAGCAGTACTTC; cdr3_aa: CSVETQDEQYF
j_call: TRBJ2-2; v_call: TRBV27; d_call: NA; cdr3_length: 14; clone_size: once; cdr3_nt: TGTGCCAGCAGTTTACCAGGGGTGGCCGGGGAGCTGTTTTTT; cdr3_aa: CASSLPGVAGELFF
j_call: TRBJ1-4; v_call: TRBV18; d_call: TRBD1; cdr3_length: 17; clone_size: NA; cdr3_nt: TGTGCCAGCTCACCTGGATCGGGCCGACAGGGGGATGAAAAACTGTTTTTT; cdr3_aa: CASSPGSGRQGDEKLFF
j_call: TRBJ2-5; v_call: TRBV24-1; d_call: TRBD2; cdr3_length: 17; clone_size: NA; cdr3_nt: TGTGCCACCAGTGCTAGCGGGAGGGACCACAAACAAGAGACCCAGTACTTC; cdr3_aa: CATSASGRDHKQETQYF
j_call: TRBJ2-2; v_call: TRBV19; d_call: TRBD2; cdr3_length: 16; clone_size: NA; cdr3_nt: TGTGCCAGTAGTATCCGGGGAGCGGGAGTCCCCGGGGAGCTGTTTTTT; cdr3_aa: CASSIRGAGVPGELFF
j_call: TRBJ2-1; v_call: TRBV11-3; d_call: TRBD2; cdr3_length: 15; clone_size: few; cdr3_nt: TGTGCCAGCAGCAAAGGGGGCGGGAGGGCCAATGAGCAGTTCTTC; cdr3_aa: CASSKGGGRANEQFF
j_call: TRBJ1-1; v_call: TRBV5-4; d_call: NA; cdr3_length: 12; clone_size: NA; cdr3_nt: TGTGCCAGCAGCCCTCAGGACACTGAAGCTTTCTTT; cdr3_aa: CASSPQDTEAFF
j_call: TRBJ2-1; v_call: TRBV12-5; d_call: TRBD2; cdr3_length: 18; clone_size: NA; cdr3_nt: TGTGCTAGTGGTTTGGGACTAGCGGGAGGCTCCTCCTACAATGAGCAGTTCTTC; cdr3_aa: CASGLGLAGGSSYNEQFF
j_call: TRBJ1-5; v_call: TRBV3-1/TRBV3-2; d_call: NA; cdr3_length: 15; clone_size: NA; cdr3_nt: TGTGCCAGCAGCCAAGCGGGGATGGGGAATCAGCCCCAGCATTTT; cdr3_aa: CASSQAGMGNQPQHF
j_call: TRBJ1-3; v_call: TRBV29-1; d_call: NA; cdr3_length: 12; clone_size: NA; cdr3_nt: TGCAGCGCCACAGGGTCTGGAAACACCATATATTTT; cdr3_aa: CSATGSGNTIYF
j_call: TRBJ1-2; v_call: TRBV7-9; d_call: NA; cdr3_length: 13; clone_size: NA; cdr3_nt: TGTGCCAGCAGCTCAGGAGGGTGGGATGGCTACACCTTC; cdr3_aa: CASSSGGWDGYTF
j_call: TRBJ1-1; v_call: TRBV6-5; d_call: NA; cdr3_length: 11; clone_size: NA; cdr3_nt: TGTGCCAGCAGTATACAGGGTGAAGCTTTCTTT; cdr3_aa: CASSIQGEAFF